This T cell receptor beta chain was identified during a study of T cell responses to AZD1222 COVID-19 vaccine. Profiled with immunoSEQ multiplex PCR; TCRdb holds only in-frame clones, not every one. Among 88,000 or so clones, under 90% were seen once, and the ten largest hold around 2%. The CDR3 has 17 residues. The ends lost 1 base at V and 2 bases at J; junction bases unmatched: 7. Per germline, CDR1 SGHDN and CDR2 FVKESK. This sample comprised peripheral blood, obtained on day 0 of AZD1222 vaccination. The receptor's source is an adult in good health. V usage is TRBV14 and J usage is TRBJ2-1, with 8 bases identical to TRBD2. This CDR3 is CASSQALSGKTYNEQFF. CDR3 coding DNA: TGTGCCAGCAGCCAAGCCCTTAGCGGGAAAACCTACAATGAGCAGTTCTTC.